The T cell receptor (beta chain) described here comes from a study of T-cell reconstitution after alpha-beta-depleted transplantation in children. The sample holds many counts of this clonotype. Its antigen is not known. The V end was cut by 7 bases, the J end by 2 bases, with 23 bases between. The CDR3 contains 17 residues. The TCRbeta library was prepared with unique molecular identifiers. TCRdb used MiXCR to reprocess the PCR reads, holding one entry per CDR3 protein. Of around 200,000 distinct CDR3 sequences in the sample, 11% are singletons; the top ten hold about 28%. Study-level results: T-cell numbers and diversity, one year after transplant, stemmed largely from T cells that were newly produced. From surviving recipient T cells and thymic progenitors came the high day-60 TCRbeta diversity observed in some patients.

The sequence was collected from a child younger than two with acute myeloid leukemia, due to receive a stem cell transplant. The source was PBMCs, collected before TCRalphabeta/CD19-depleted stem cell transplant. The J gene is TRBJ1-1, the V gene TRBV12-3 or TRBV12-4; tentatively, D is TRBD1 (6 bases). The CDR3 here is CASTRRAGGVSNTEAFF. The CDR3 region has the DNA TGTGCCAGCACTAGAAGGGCGGGGGGCGTCTCCAACACTGAAGCTTTCTTT.